The next 4 T cell receptor beta chains were all read from a single sample in a study of cytomegalovirus exposure and HLA in healthy donors. PCR primers comprised 60 Vbeta and 13 Jbeta primers. Libraries were prepared by immunoSEQ multiplex PCR; TCRdb keeps only in-frame clonotypes and omits some of them. The sample yields about 110,000 clones, roughly four fifths seen once. Sequencing was done on a sample of PBMCs. The receptors derive from a man aged 55-75 years in good health and CMV-seronegative.

The chain has TRBV25-1 and TRBJ2-3; 11 nucleotides line up with TRBD2. The CDR3 consists of 16 residues. Germline lookup yields CDR1 MGHDK and CDR2 SYGVNS. V gave up 3 bases and J gave up 3 bases; unmatched junction bases: 5. This CDR3 reads CASSEGLAGGTDTQYF. The CDR3 coding sequence is TGTGCCAGCAGTGAGGGGCTAGCGGGGGGAACAGATACGCAGTATTTT.

This chain links TRBV5-6 with TRBJ2-5; weak D call: TRBD1 (6 bases). The germline V gene encodes CDR1 SGHDT and CDR2 YYEEEE. The CDR3 length is 14 residues. Deletions cut 2 bases from V and 2 bases from J, with 10 bases between. The CDR3 is CASSLGQRQETQYF. The CDR3 DNA sequence: TGTGCCAGCAGCTTAGGACAGCGGCAAGAGACCCAGTACTTC.

The rearrangement links TRBV4-3 to TRBJ2-2; 10 bases map to TRBD2. CDR1 is LGHNA, CDR2 YSLEER, per germline. This CDR3 spans 19 amino acids. Losses at the gene ends were 0 bases for V and 7 bases for J; bases not matched to a gene: 14. The CDR3 DNA reads as TGCGCCAGCAGCCAAGATCCCCAGCTAGCGGGAGAAGCGGGCGGGGAGCTGTTTTTT. Translating it yields CASSQDPQLAGEAGGELFF.

The rearrangement links TRBV28 to TRBJ2-7; a weak D match, TRBD1 (6 bases). V gave up 2 bases and J gave up 1 base, with 12 bases separating them. The germline CDR1 and CDR2 sequences are MDHEN and SYDVKM. The CDR3 consists of 15 residues. The CDR3 is CASSLKAQGSYEQYV. CDR3 sequence (DNA): TGTGCCAGCAGTTTAAAGGCCCAGGGGTCCTACGAGCAGTACGTC.